This T cell receptor (beta chain) originates from a study of T cells after yellow fever vaccination. This clonotype was observed a handful of times. Looked up from germline, CDR1 is SGHRS and CDR2 is YFSETQ. Losses at the gene ends were 1 base for V and 5 bases for J; bases not matched to a gene: 7. The CDR3 loop spans 15 amino acids. TCRdb fed the 5' RACE reads into MiXCR, producing one record per CDR3 protein. This sample has some 350,000 distinct CDR3 sequences, with around 3.9% found just once. The chain has TRBV5-1 and TRBJ2-3; 7 bases agree with TRBD1. The sample here was PBMCs, taken 5 days after the yellow fever booster vaccination. This clonotype was obtained from a man aged 18 to 29 who received the YFV17D yellow fever vaccine. This chain's CDR3 is CASSLRQGEIDTQYF. CDR3 coding DNA: TGCGCCAGCAGCTTGAGGCAGGGGGAAATAGATACGCAGTATTTT.